These 9 T cell receptor beta chains share one sample of origin, sequenced in a study of blood T cell repertoires in COVID-19. Profiled with immunoSEQ multiplex PCR; TCRdb holds only in-frame clones, not every one. Of around 150,000 clones listed, roughly four fifths were seen once; the top ten hold approximately 9%. The sequencing sample was made of peripheral blood. The receptors here all came from a woman over 75 in a cohort sampled during active or convalescent COVID-19.

This rearrangement joins TRBV5-1 to TRBJ1-4; no definite D call. The CDR3 spans 12 residues. V was shortened by 2 bases and J by 8 bases, with 7 bases between the two germline ends. Germline loops: CDR1 SGHRS, CDR2 YFSETQ. The chain's CDR3 is CASSFDGEKLFF. CDR3 DNA sequence: TGCGCCAGCAGCTTTGATGGCGAAAAACTGTTTTTT.

J is TRBJ1-2 and V is TRBV10-3; D call uncertain. Between the trimmed V and J ends, which lost 4 bases and 6 bases, there was a span of 12 bases. The CDR3 sequence is 13 residues long. Germline V gene lookup returns CDR1 ENHRY and CDR2 SYGVKD. The CDR3 is CAISVDTLDGYTF. In nucleotides, the CDR3 is TGTGCCATCAGTGTAGACACCTTGGATGGCTACACCTTC.

This chain connects TRBV30 to TRBJ1-5, with 7 bases that match TRBD1. Germline V gene data show CDR1 as GTSNPN and CDR2 as SVGIG (reference sequence). The CDR3 has 18 amino acids. V shed 0 bases and J 2 bases; nucleotides not matched to a gene: 13. This chain's CDR3 is CAWSVSSFRGGGNQPQHF. The CDR3 DNA follows: TGTGCCTGGAGTGTAAGCTCCTTCCGAGGGGGCGGCAATCAGCCCCAGCATTTT.

The gene calls are TRBV7-3 and TRBJ1-1, with D perhaps matching TRBD1 (6 bases). In germline, CDR1 is SGHTA, CDR2 FQGTGA. Trimming removed 2 bases at V and 1 base at J, with 11 bases between. The CDR3 is 15 residues long. Written as DNA, the CDR3 is TGTGCCAGCAGCTTAGGTCCAGGGGAGAACACTGAAGCTTTCTTT. Translated, it gives CASSLGPGENTEAFF.

The chain combines TRBV25-1 with TRBJ2-2; 11 bases are shared with TRBD2. This CDR3 has 17 amino acids. V dropped 1 base and J dropped 14; count of bases not matched to a gene: 15. Germline-derived CDR1 and CDR2 are MGHDK and SYGVNS. The CDR3 here is CASSESGTSGYGLGLFF. CDR3 sequence (DNA): TGTGCCAGCAGTGAATCTGGGACTAGCGGTTATGGGCTGGGTCTGTTTTTT.

This clone was recorded a few times. The V gene is TRBV19, the J gene TRBJ2-5; D uncertain. CDR3 length equals 13 residues. With 6 bases removed from V and 1 base from J, the gap between germline ends came to 9 bases. Per germline, CDR1 LNHDA and CDR2 SQIVND (reference sequence). CDR3 DNA: TGTGCCAGTAGACACCAGGCCCAAGAGACCCAGTACTTC. As protein: CASRHQAQETQYF. The full variable domain, its missing parts supplied by reference TRBV19 and TRBJ2-5, is DGGITQSPKYLFRKEGQNVTLSCEQNLNHDAMYWYRQDPGQGLRLIYYSQIVNDFQKGDIAEGYSVSREKKESFPLTVTSAQKNPTAFYLCASRHQAQETQYFGPGTRLLVL.

This sequence joins TRBV6-6 and TRBJ2-5; 10 nucleotides line up with TRBD2. CDR1 and CDR2 from the germline V gene are MNHNY and SVGAGI (reference sequence). The CDR3 runs 15 residues. V was pared by 5 bases and J by 6 bases, with 9 bases of the junction left unmatched. The CDR3 DNA reads as TGTGCCAGCAGTCCAAGAGCGGGGGGGCCTCAGACCCAGTACTTC. It is translated as CASSPRAGGPQTQYF.

The gene calls are TRBV19 and TRBJ2-2; D ambiguous. Germline V CDR1 and CDR2: LNHDA, SQIVND (reference sequence). The CDR3 runs to 15 residues. Deletions cut 4 bases from V and 0 bases from J, with 9 bases between. CDR3 sequence (DNA): TGTGCCAGTAGTACGGTATTCCCGAACACCGGGGAGCTGTTTTTT. Amino acid sequence: CASSTVFPNTGELFF.

This clone has just a few counts. The J gene is TRBJ2-5, the V gene TRBV5-1; D perhaps matches TRBD1 (6 bases). Deletions cut 2 bases from V and 1 base from J, with 18 bases between. Germline V gene data show CDR1 as SGHRS and CDR2 as YFSETQ. This CDR3 contains 17 residues. For the CDR3, the DNA is TGCGCCAGCAGCTTCGTCGTTGGTGGGGGCCCCCAAGAGACCCAGTACTTC. Translated, it gives CASSFVVGGGPQETQYF.